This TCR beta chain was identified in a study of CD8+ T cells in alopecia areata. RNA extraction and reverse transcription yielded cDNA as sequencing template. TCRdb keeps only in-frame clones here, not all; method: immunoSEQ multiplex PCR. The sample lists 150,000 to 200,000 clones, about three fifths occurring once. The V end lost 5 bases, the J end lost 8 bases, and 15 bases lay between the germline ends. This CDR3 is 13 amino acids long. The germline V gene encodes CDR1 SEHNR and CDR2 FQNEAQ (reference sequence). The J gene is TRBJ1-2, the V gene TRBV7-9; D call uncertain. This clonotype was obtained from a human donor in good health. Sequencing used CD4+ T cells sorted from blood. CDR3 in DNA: TGTGCCAGCAGCATCAGACCGGAGAACGGCTACACCTTC. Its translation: CASSIRPENGYTF.